Presented here are 10 T cell receptor beta chains from one specimen sequenced in a study of breast tumors, draining lymph nodes, adjacent tissues. One entry per CDR3 protein, called by TCRdb with MiXCR from the multiplex PCR reads. The table includes 200,000 to 250,000 distinct CDR3 sequences, about 30% detected once. Breast cancer patients provided tissue from their axillary draining lymph nodes. Sequenced sample: axillary lymph node tissue. The receptors shown here come from a female donor with breast cancer. Some clones in this sample may be carry-over from other donors' samples.

Concerning this clonotype: The CDR3 ends on some other residue instead of the conserved phenylalanine or tryptophan, so this is likely a read error. The chain uses TRBV7-2 and TRBJ2-7; D possibly matches TRBD1 or TRBD2 (6 bases each). This CDR3 spans 14 amino acids. Germline values: CDR1 SGHTA, CDR2 FQGNSA. Trimming pared 3 bases from V and 5 bases from J, leaving 14 bases between. The CDR3 sequence: CASSFDRGVNEQYP. The CDR3 region has the DNA TGTGCCAGCAGCTTTGATAGGGGGGTCAACGAGCAGTACCCC.

This clonotype was observed many times. The chain uses TRBV4-3 and TRBJ1-6; a possible D gene is TRBD1 (5 bases). Per the germline V gene, CDR1 is LGHNA and CDR2 is YSLEER. The CDR3 runs to 16 residues. The germline V and J ends were trimmed by 2 bases and 5 bases, with 13 bases remaining between them. CDR3 coding DNA: TGCGCCAGCAGCCAAAATCAGGGTGGAGATAATTCACCCCTCCACTTT. Translating it yields CASSQNQGGDNSPLHF.

The table lists this clonotype with a few counts. With a much larger clone just one base away, this may be a read error. The rearrangement joins TRBV6-1 to TRBJ2-7; 9 positions match TRBD1. The CDR3 contains 14 residues. The V gene's germline CDR1 is MNHNS and CDR2 SASEGT. With V trimmed by 5 bases and J by 2 bases, 4 bases remained unmatched. The CDR3 nucleotides are TGTGCCAGCAGTCGCCGGGACAGGGCCTACGAGCAGTACTTC. This encodes CASSRRDRAYEQYF.

This clonotype was observed many times. CDR3 in amino acids: CASSARGSPNTGELFF. The CDR3 DNA reads TGTGCCAGCAGCGCCCGGGGGAGCCCTAACACCGGGGAGCTGTTTTTT. The rearrangement uses TRBV11-1 and TRBJ2-2, with D maybe TRBD2 (6 bases). V lost 5 bases to trimming and J lost 2 bases, with 15 bases between them. The CDR3 sequence is 16 residues long. The germline gives CDR1 SGHAT, CDR2 FQDESV (reference sequence).

In this sample, this clonotype turned up many times. The chain combines TRBV19 with TRBJ2-7; 8 positions match TRBD2. Per the germline V gene, CDR1 is LNHDA and CDR2 is SQIVND (reference sequence). The trim removed 1 base at V and 5 bases at J, leaving 7 bases unmatched. CDR3 size: 15 residues. The CDR3 protein is CASSIVSGSGHEQYF. DNA for the CDR3: TGTGCCAGTAGTATAGTCAGCGGGAGCGGACACGAGCAGTACTTC.

The V call is TRBV28, the J call TRBJ2-3, with unresolved D. This CDR3 spans 12 amino acids. Germline CDR1 is MDHEN and CDR2 is SYDVKM. V was cut by 5 bases and J by 5 bases, with 8 bases left in between. The CDR3 loop reads CASSTSEDTQYF. The CDR3 region has the DNA TGTGCCAGCAGTACGAGTGAAGATACGCAGTATTTT.

The table lists this clonotype with many counts. The V gene is TRBV7-9, the J gene TRBJ1-3; no clear D. The CDR3 contains 12 residues. The germline CDR1 and CDR2 sequences are SEHNR and FQNEAQ (reference sequence). V lost 2 bases to trimming and J lost 2 bases, with 1 base between them. The CDR3 sequence is CASSLPGNTIYF. CDR3 in DNA: TGTGCCAGCAGCTTACCTGGAAACACCATATATTTT.

This clonotype has a count of ten or more. The J gene is TRBJ2-7, the V gene TRBV3-1; D is unclear. This CDR3 contains 11 residues. CDR1 and CDR2 (germline): LGHDT, YNNKEL (reference sequence). The germline V and J ends were trimmed by 1 base and 8 bases, with 6 bases remaining between them. The CDR3 DNA reads as TGTGCCAGCAGCCAAGGGGCCCAGCAGTACTTC. This codes for CASSQGAQQYF.

In its sample, this clonotype was seen many times. J is TRBJ2-1 and V is TRBV11-2; 7 bases are shared with TRBD2. V lost 6 bases to trimming and J lost 5 bases; unmatched junction nucleotides: 10. CDR3 length equals 15 residues. Germline CDR1 SGHAT, CDR2 FQNNGV. CDR3 coding DNA: TGTGCCAGCAGTCTCCCGGGACTAAATCACAATGAGCAGTTCTTC. Translated: CASSLPGLNHNEQFF.

This clonotype has at least ten counts. The chain carries TRBV7-2 and TRBJ2-3, with 9 bases matching TRBD1. Germline CDR1 reads SGHTA; CDR2 reads FQGNSA. V shed 5 bases, J shed 5 bases, and the junction held 8 bases outside the gene matches. This CDR3 is 15 amino acids long. CDR3 in amino acids: CASSRPGQGVDTQYF. The CDR3 DNA sequence: TGTGCCAGCAGCCGTCCGGGACAGGGCGTAGATACGCAGTATTTT.